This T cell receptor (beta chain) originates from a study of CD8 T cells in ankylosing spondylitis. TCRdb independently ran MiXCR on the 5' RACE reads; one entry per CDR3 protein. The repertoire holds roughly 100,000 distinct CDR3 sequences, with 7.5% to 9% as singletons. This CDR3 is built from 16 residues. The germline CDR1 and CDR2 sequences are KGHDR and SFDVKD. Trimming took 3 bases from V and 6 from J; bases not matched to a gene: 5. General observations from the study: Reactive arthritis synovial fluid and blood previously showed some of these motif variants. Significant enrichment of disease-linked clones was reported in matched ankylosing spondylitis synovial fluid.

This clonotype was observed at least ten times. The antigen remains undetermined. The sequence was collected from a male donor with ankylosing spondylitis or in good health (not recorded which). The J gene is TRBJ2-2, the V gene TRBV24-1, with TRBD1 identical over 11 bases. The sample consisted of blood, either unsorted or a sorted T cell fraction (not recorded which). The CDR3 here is CATSDPGQGAAGELFF. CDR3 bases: TGTGCCACCAGTGATCCCGGACAGGGGGCGGCCGGGGAGCTGTTTTTT.